A selection of T cell receptor beta chains follows, all from one sample in a study of cytomegalovirus exposure and HLA in healthy donors. The method was immunoSEQ multiplex PCR; TCRdb's version includes in-frame clones alone and lacks a portion of them. Of under 300,000 clones listed, around 87% are singletons. The sample comprised PBMCs. These receptors were collected from a woman in her 30s in good health and CMV-seropositive. Both conserved end residues are part of each CDR3. Clone size is stated in some rows and not others, as once, few, many or a class when expanded.

clone_size v_call cdr3_aa
- TRBV6-5 CASSRGRSDTEAFF
- TRBV7-9 CASSFSGSSSYEQYF
few TRBV19 CASSIFPTLNEQFF
- TRBV28 CASRGPVGYTF
- TRBV29-1 CSVEIQGLIYGYTF
few TRBV5-1 CASSSEVTYEQYF
- TRBV19 CASSIEAGYEQYF
- TRBV6-5 CASSHLPGLGNTIYF
- TRBV28 CASSLVAGQNSGNTIYF
- TRBV13 CASSSFGSRTTYNEQFF
once TRBV7-8 CASSLIAGANTEAFF
- TRBV7-6 CASSSVVTDTQYF
- TRBV29-1 CSVAPQGISTEAFF
- TRBV7-2 CASSLIPWTGKGGYNEQFF
- TRBV30 CAWSIGTGDEQFF
- TRBV7-8 CASSLAGSNQPQHF
- TRBV6-4 CASSVGGGADTQYF
- TRBV29-1 CSVYGDLDTQYF
- TRBV2 CASSADNYGYTF
- TRBV7-9 CASSLPTGSYEQYF
few TRBV11-2 CASNLLQGNTEAFF
- TRBV5-1 CASSLGTGETQYF
once TRBV25-1 CASSGSGRDRWYNEQFF